This T cell receptor beta chain emerged from a study of OX40 agonist ivuxolimab in advanced cancers. This clone was seen a few times. V trimming: 5 bases; J trimming: 3 bases; junction bases outside the gene matches: 5. CDR3 length equals 15 residues. In germline, CDR1 is LNHDA, CDR2 SQIVND (reference sequence). Profiling relied on immunoSEQ multiplex PCR, and the TCRdb table lists in-frame clones only, not all of them. Of tens of thousands of clones listed, approximately 80% are singletons. The sequence was obtained from an adult with an advanced solid tumor such as melanoma, head and neck, liver or kidney cancer. The sequencing used CD4+ or CD8+ T cells sorted from blood, collected in a trial of the OX40 agonist ivuxolimab. The rearrangement links TRBV19 to TRBJ2-7, with 12 bases matching TRBD1. The CDR3 DNA is TGTGCCAGTAGTTCCGGGACAGGGGGCATCTACGAGCAGTACTTC. Translation gives CASSSGTGGIYEQYF.